This T cell receptor beta chain comes out of a study of T cells in Graves' hyperthyroidism and ophthalmopathy. It was RNA transcripts that yielded the amplified TCR beta CDR3 regions. The study used the HTBI primer set for a first-round RT-PCR of the TCR CDR3. MiXCR, applied by TCRdb to the multiplex PCR reads, yields one record per CDR3 protein. The data contain some 600,000 distinct CDR3 sequences, approximately 15% of them seen just once; the ten biggest clones take up 4.5% to 6%. The CDR3 covers 13 residues. J was trimmed by 6 bases and V by 8 bases; bases with no gene match: 12. Germline V gene data show CDR1 as GTSNPN and CDR2 as SVGIG (reference sequence).

The clonotype originates from a woman aged 25 to 39 with Graves' hyperthyroidism that later progressed to Graves' ophthalmopathy. The chain carries TRBV30 and TRBJ2-7; 8 nucleotides agree with TRBD1. The specimen was blood. The CDR3 is CAHEMGTGFEQYF. CDR3 DNA sequence: TGTGCCCACGAAATGGGGACAGGCTTCGAGCAGTACTTC.